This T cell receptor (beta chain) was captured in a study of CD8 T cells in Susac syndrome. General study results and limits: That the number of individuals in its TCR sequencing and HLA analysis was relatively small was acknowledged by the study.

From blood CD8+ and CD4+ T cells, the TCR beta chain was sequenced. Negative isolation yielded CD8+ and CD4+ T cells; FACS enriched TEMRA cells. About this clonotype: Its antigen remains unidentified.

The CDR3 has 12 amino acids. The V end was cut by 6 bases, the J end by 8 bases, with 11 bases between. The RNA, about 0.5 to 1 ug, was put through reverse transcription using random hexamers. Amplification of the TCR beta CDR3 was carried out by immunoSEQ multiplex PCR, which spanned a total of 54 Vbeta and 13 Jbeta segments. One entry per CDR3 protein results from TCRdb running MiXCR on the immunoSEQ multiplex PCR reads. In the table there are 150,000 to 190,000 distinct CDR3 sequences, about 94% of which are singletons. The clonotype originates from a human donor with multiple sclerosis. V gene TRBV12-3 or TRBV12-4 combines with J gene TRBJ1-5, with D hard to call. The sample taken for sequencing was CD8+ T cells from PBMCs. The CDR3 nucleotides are TGTGCCAGCAGCCCCGTTAGGGAGCCCCAGCATTTT. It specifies CASSPVREPQHF.